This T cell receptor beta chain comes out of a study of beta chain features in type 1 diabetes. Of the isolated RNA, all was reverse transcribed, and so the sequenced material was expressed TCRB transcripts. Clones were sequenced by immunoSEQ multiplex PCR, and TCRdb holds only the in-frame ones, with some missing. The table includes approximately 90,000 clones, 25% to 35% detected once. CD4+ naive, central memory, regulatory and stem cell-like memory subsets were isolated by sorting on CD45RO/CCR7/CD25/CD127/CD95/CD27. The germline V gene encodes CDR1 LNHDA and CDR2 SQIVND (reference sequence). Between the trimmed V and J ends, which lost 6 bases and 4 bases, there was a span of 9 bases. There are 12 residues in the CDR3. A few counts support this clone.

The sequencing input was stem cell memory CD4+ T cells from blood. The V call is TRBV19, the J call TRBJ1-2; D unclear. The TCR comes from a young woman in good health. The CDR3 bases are TGTGCCAGTAGCCCGCAGGCCTATGGCTACACCTTC. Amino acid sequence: CASSPQAYGYTF.